This T cell receptor beta chain was retrieved from a study of blood T cell repertoires in COVID-19. Background on the study: In each case, the material was cDNA or gDNA derived from T cells, B-cell-depleted T cells, or PBMCs.

The protocol was immunoSEQ multiplex PCR, while the TCRdb copy is restricted to in-frame clones and leaves out a portion. The table lists tens of thousands of clones, about 80% of them singletons. The V and J ends lost 5 bases and 0 bases, in that order; junction bases with no gene match: 8. CDR3 length: 16 amino acids. Germline V lookup: CDR1 MNHEY, CDR2 SMNVEV (reference sequence). The TCR was taken from a man in his 60s with acute or convalescent COVID-19. Sequencing input: peripheral blood. The chain couples TRBV27 to TRBJ2-3, with 7 bases aligning to TRBD2. The CDR3 sequence is CASSPKAGSSTDTQYF. In DNA form, the CDR3 reads TGTGCCAGCAGTCCCAAAGCGGGATCTAGCACAGATACGCAGTATTTT.